This TCR beta chain comes out of a study of vaccination effects on CD4 cells after COVID-19. Subsequent to roughly 9 days of culture, CD4+ T cells were isolated. Note on this clone: What it binds is unknown.

Only in-frame clones appear in the TCRdb table, and some are missing; sequencing was by immunoSEQ multiplex PCR. The sample comprises about 64,000 clones, 72% of which are singletons, and approximately 24% rests with the top ten. This CDR3 is 14 amino acids long. Germline V gene data show CDR1 as SGHDT and CDR2 as YYEEEE. V was clipped by 2 bases and J by 5 bases, with 8 bases between them. The genes are TRBV5-6 and TRBJ2-6, with D tentatively TRBD1 (6 bases). This TCR was sampled from a human donor who had a prior SARS-CoV-2 infection. The source was CD4+ T cells from PBMCs cultured without peptide, collected before COVID-19 vaccination. The CDR3 DNA sequence: TGTGCCAGCAGCTTCAGGGGCCGGGCCAACGTCCTGACTTTC. This sequence encodes CASSFRGRANVLTF. The full variable domain, rest sourced from reference TRBV5-6 and TRBJ2-6, is DAGVTQSPTHLIKTRGQQVTLRCSPKSGHDTVSWYQQALGQGPQFIFQYYEEEERQRGNFPDRFSGHQFPNYSSELNVNALLLGDSALYLCASSFRGRANVLTFGAGSRLTVL.